Below are 25 T cell receptor beta chains sequenced from a single sample in a study of cytomegalovirus exposure and HLA in healthy donors. 13 Jbeta primers and 60 Vbeta primers were used for the PCR. Only in-frame clones appear in the TCRdb table, and some are missing; sequencing was by immunoSEQ multiplex PCR. The sample consists of 150,000 to 200,000 clones, around 79% of them appearing once. Specimen: PBMCs. The receptors stem from a woman aged 40 to 50 in good health and CMV-seronegative.

The CDR3, as DNA: TGTGCCAGCAGCTTCTACAGGGGGAATGAGCAGTTCTTC. This gives the protein CASSFYRGNEQFF. The genes are TRBV7-9 and TRBJ2-1, with 8 positions matching TRBD1. Unmatched junction bases numbered 2, after V lost 3 bases and J lost 7 bases. The CDR3 spans 13 residues. Per germline, CDR1 SEHNR and CDR2 FQNEAQ (reference sequence).

The V gene is TRBV6-1, the J gene TRBJ2-1, with a tentative D call TRBD1 (6 bases). Trimming stripped 6 bases from V and 5 bases from J, with 14 bases between. The CDR3 is 14 residues long. Germline V gives CDR1 MNHNS, CDR2 SASEGT. The CDR3 reads CASRQTGLHNEQFF. CDR3 sequence (DNA): TGTGCCAGCAGGCAGACAGGCCTCCACAATGAGCAGTTCTTC.

CDR3 region: CATSIEHGINSPLHF. The CDR3 DNA reads as TGTGCCACCAGCATAGAACACGGGATTAATTCACCCCTCCACTTT. V is TRBV15 and J is TRBJ1-6; D is unresolved. The V and J ends lost 4 bases and 6 bases respectively, with 13 bases between them. This CDR3 contains 15 residues. Germline V lookup: CDR1 LNHNV, CDR2 YYDKDF (reference sequence).

This clone appeared a single time. The chain is built from TRBV28 and TRBJ2-2; TRBD1 matches at 7 bases. V lost 1 base and J lost 0; bases outside the gene matches: 8. CDR3 size: 18 residues. Germline loops: CDR1 MDHEN, CDR2 SYDVKM. This CDR3 is CASSLFPPGQTNTGELFF. The CDR3 DNA sequence: TGTGCCAGCAGTTTATTCCCGCCGGGACAGACGAACACCGGGGAGCTGTTTTTT.

The gene calls are TRBV9 and TRBJ1-1; TRBD1 is a possible D gene (5 bases). Germline-derived CDR1 and CDR2 are SGDLS and YYNGEE. CDR3 size: 14 residues. The V gene lost 0 bases and the J gene lost 4 bases, with 10 bases spanning the gap. The CDR3 loop is CASSVGNRFTEAFF. The CDR3 DNA sequence: TGTGCCAGCAGCGTAGGAAACAGGTTCACTGAAGCTTTCTTT.

The V and J genes are TRBV11-2 and TRBJ1-6; no reliable D call. V lost 4 bases and J 7 bases, leaving 14 bases between the germline ends. The CDR3 runs to 15 residues. Per the germline V gene, CDR1 is SGHAT and CDR2 is FQNNGV. In nucleotides, the CDR3 is TGTGCCAGCAGCTCCGGTCGGGAGAGAAATTCACCCCTCCACTTT. It encodes CASSSGRERNSPLHF.

The CDR3 reads CASSLSSVEETQYF. In nucleotides, the CDR3 is TGTGCCAGCAGTTTATCGAGTGTAGAAGAGACCCAGTACTTC. This rearrangement joins TRBV27 to TRBJ2-5; D gene unclear. CDR3 length equals 14 residues. The germline gives CDR1 MNHEY, CDR2 SMNVEV (reference sequence). Trimming left V 0 bases short and J 3 bases short, with 8 bases between.

The rearrangement links TRBV6-5 to TRBJ2-7; tentative D call: TRBD2 (7 bases). CDR3 size: 15 residues. Per germline, CDR1 MNHEY and CDR2 SVGAGI. The germline V and J ends were trimmed by 4 bases and 6 bases, with 19 bases remaining between them. As DNA, the CDR3 is TGTGCCAGCAGTTGCGGAGGGGGGGTATCTGGCGAGCAGTACTTC. Its protein is CASSCGGGVSGEQYF.

V and J are TRBV13 and TRBJ2-6, with TRBD1 matching over 7 bases. The V gene's germline CDR1 is PRHDT and CDR2 FYEKMQ (reference sequence). J lost 12 bases, V lost 5 bases, and 22 bases had no gene match. There are 18 residues in the CDR3. The DNA for the CDR3 is TGTGCCAGCAGCCTCCACAAACTGCACAGGGGACGGTCGATCGTCCTGACTTTC. Its protein is CASSLHKLHRGRSIVLTF.

CDR3 in DNA: TGCGCCAGCAGCTCTTCGACTAGCGGGGGACAAGAGACCCAGTACTTC. Its translation: CASSSSTSGGQETQYF. The rearrangement joins TRBV5-1 to TRBJ2-5, with 12 bases that match TRBD2. V trimming: 3 bases; J trimming: 2 bases; junction bases outside the gene matches: 5. The CDR3 extends over 16 amino acids. Germline values: CDR1 SGHRS, CDR2 YFSETQ. Looking up the rest from reference TRBV5-1 and TRBJ2-5 gives the full variable domain: KAGVTQTPRYLIKTRGQQVTLSCSPISGHRSVSWYQQTPGQGLQFLFEYFSETQRNKGNFPGRFSGRQFSNSRSEMNVSTLELGDSALYLCASSSSTSGGQETQYFGPGTRLLVL.

This clone showed up many times. CDR3 loop: CASSLAGGSEQYF. As DNA, the CDR3 is TGTGCCAGCAGTCTAGCGGGGGGCAGCGAGCAGTACTTC. V and J are TRBV6-5 and TRBJ2-7; TRBD2 agrees at 11 bases. The junction had 3 bases not matched to a gene; V was cut back by 5 bases and J by 6 bases. CDR3 length: 13 amino acids. Germline-derived CDR1 and CDR2 are MNHEY and SVGAGI.

The chain carries TRBV4-2 and TRBJ1-4; D might be TRBD1 (6 bases). V lost 3 bases, J lost 4 bases, and 12 bases lay in between. Germline CDR1 LGHNA, CDR2 YNFKEQ. This CDR3 contains 15 residues. The CDR3 is CASSQALGGNEKLFF. CDR3 bases: TGTGCCAGCAGCCAGGCCCTAGGGGGTAATGAAAAACTGTTTTTT.

The chain recombines TRBV9 with TRBJ2-7, with D unclear. The germline gives CDR1 SGDLS, CDR2 YYNGEE. V shed 4 bases and J shed 0 bases, with 8 bases lying between them. There are 13 residues in the CDR3. This CDR3 reads CASSQTNSYEQYF. The CDR3 region has the DNA TGTGCCAGCAGCCAGACAAACTCCTACGAGCAGTACTTC. The full variable domain, its missing parts supplied by reference TRBV9 and TRBJ2-7, is DSGVTQTPKHLITATGQRVTLRCSPRSGDLSVYWYQQSLDQGLQFLIQYYNGEERAKGNILERFSAQQFPDLHSELNLSSLELGDSALYFCASSQTNSYEQYFGPGTRLTVT.

This clone was recorded only once. The chain links TRBV9 to TRBJ1-5, with a weak D call TRBD1 (5 bases). Trimming stripped 0 bases from V and 1 base from J, with 11 bases between. The CDR3 contains 16 residues. Looked up from germline, CDR1 is SGDLS and CDR2 is YYNGEE. Here the CDR3 DNA reads TGTGCCAGCAGCGTAGATCAGGGCTTAAGCAATCAGCCCCAGCATTTT. Encoded protein: CASSVDQGLSNQPQHF.

The rearrangement joins TRBV27 to TRBJ1-2; TRBD1 agrees at 7 bases. There are 14 residues in the CDR3. Germline V lookup: CDR1 MNHEY, CDR2 SMNVEV (reference sequence). The ends lost 5 bases at V and 2 bases at J; junction bases unmatched: 5. The CDR3 sequence: CASSDRQGNYGYTF. The CDR3, as DNA: TGTGCCAGCAGTGACCGACAGGGAAACTATGGCTACACCTTC.

To note about this clone: One junction end does not reproduce the germline sequence, and a read error may be involved. The rearrangement joins TRBV7-9 to TRBJ1-4, with 8 bases identical to TRBD1. The CDR3 is 16 residues long. From germline, CDR1 is SEHNR and CDR2 FQNEAQ (reference sequence). CDR3 in amino acids: CSSSRRQGSYDEKLFF. The CDR3 DNA follows: TGTTCCAGCAGCCGCCGACAGGGGTCTTATGATGAAAAACTGTTTTTT. The whole variable domain, filled in from reference TRBV7-9 and TRBJ1-4, reads DTGVSQNPRHKITKRGQNVTFRCDPISEHNRLYWYRQTLGQGPEFLTYFQNEAQLEKSRLLSDRFSAERPKGSFSTLEIQRTEQGDSAMYLCSSSRRQGSYDEKLFFGSGTQLSVL.

This chain uses TRBV7-9 with TRBJ2-7, with 9 bases lining up with TRBD1. V dropped 4 bases and J dropped 2; count of bases not matched to a gene: 3. Germline CDR1 and CDR2: SEHNR and FQNEAQ (reference sequence). The length of the CDR3 is 14 residues. The CDR3 region is CASSSGTGTYEQYF. The CDR3 DNA is TGTGCCAGCAGCTCAGGGACAGGGACCTACGAGCAGTACTTC.

The J gene is TRBJ1-3, the V gene TRBV18, with TRBD1 as a possible D gene (5 bases). V was pared by 5 bases and J by 1 base, with 15 bases between. CDR1 and CDR2 (germline): KGHSH, LQKENI. The CDR3 is 16 residues long. Written as DNA, the CDR3 is TGTGCCAGCTCATCTATCCAGGGTTGGTCTGGAAACACCATATATTTT. Amino acid sequence: CASSSIQGWSGNTIYF.

This chain connects TRBV28 to TRBJ1-2, with 7 nucleotides matching TRBD1. The CDR3 is 13 amino acids. With V trimmed by 3 bases and J by 4 bases, 2 bases remained unmatched. CDR1 and CDR2 (germline): MDHEN, SYDVKM. The CDR3 DNA follows: TGTGCCAGCAGTTTGACAGGGACCTATGGCTACACCTTC. This encodes CASSLTGTYGYTF.

CDR3 residues: CASSAQGLNTIYF. CDR3 in DNA: TGTGCCAGTAGTGCCCAGGGTTTAAACACCATATATTTT. The chain is built from TRBV19 and TRBJ1-3, with TRBD1 as a possible D gene (5 bases). CDR3 length equals 13 residues. V was pared by 5 bases and J by 6 bases, with 11 bases between. The germline gives CDR1 LNHDA, CDR2 SQIVND (reference sequence).

The chain has TRBV14 and TRBJ1-6; 7 nucleotides line up with TRBD1. The CDR3 extends over 16 amino acids. V gave up 2 bases and J gave up 7 bases; unmatched junction bases: 8. Germline V gene lookup returns CDR1 SGHDN and CDR2 FVKESK. The CDR3 spells CASSQHNRDRNSPLHF. CDR3 nucleotide sequence: TGTGCCAGCAGCCAACATAATCGGGACAGAAATTCACCCCTCCACTTT.

Notes on this clone: Additional DNA sequences in this sample encode the identical CDR3. CDR3 in DNA: TGCGCCAGCAGCCAAGAGCGGGGGGCGGCCTACGAGCAGTACTTC. Translation: CASSQERGAAYEQYF. The chain links TRBV4-1 to TRBJ2-7, with 8 bases matching TRBD2. Germline CDR1 reads MGHRA; CDR2 reads YSYEKL. This CDR3 contains 15 residues. V dropped 0 bases and J dropped 2; count of bases not matched to a gene: 3.

This clone was detected a few times. The chain uses TRBV5-6 and TRBJ1-4, with a tentative D call TRBD1 (5 bases). Germline loops: CDR1 SGHDT, CDR2 YYEEEE. V gave up 6 bases and J gave up 6 bases, with 9 bases separating them. The CDR3 spans 12 residues. CDR3 loop: CASTLGDEKLFF. CDR3 in DNA: TGTGCCAGCACATTAGGGGATGAAAAACTGTTTTTT.

This rearrangement joins TRBV28 to TRBJ1-5; TRBD1 is a possible D gene (5 bases). The V gene lost 3 bases and the J gene lost 1 base, with 16 bases spanning the gap. The CDR3 extends over 17 amino acids. The germline CDR1 and CDR2 sequences are MDHEN and SYDVKM. CDR3 in DNA: TGTGCCAGCAGTTTCACTGTCATTAGGGGAAGCAATCAGCCCCAGCATTTT. Protein product: CASSFTVIRGSNQPQHF.

V gene TRBV5-1 combines with J gene TRBJ1-6, with 10 positions matching TRBD1. V lost 4 bases, J lost 9 bases, and 7 bases stayed unmatched. The CDR3 length is 15 residues. Germline V gene sequence: CDR1 SGHRS, CDR2 YFSETQ. CDR3 protein: CASSVGTGVFSPLHF. The CDR3 DNA reads TGCGCCAGCAGCGTCGGGACAGGGGTTTTTTCACCCCTCCACTTT.